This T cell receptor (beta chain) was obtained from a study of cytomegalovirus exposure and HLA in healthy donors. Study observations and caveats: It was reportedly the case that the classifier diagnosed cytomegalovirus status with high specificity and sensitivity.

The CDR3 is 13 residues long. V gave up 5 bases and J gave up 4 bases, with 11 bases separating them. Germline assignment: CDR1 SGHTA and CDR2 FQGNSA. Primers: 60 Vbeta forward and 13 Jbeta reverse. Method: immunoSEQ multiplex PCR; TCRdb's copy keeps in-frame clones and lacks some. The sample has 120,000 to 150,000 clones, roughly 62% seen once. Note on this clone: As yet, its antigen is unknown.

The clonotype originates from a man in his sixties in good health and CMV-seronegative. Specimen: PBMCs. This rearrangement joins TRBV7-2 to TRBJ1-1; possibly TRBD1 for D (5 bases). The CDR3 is CASSGRGGTEAFF. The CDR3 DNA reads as TGTGCCAGCAGCGGTCGGGGGGGCACTGAAGCTTTCTTT.